A single sample is the source of the 25 T cell receptor beta chains below, sequenced in a study of cytomegalovirus exposure and HLA in healthy donors. The PCR made use of 60 Vbeta and 13 Jbeta primers. Here immunoSEQ multiplex PCR was the method, and the copy in TCRdb shows in-frame clones only, minus some. The sample has over 55,000 clones; roughly two thirds are singletons. Sequencing input: PBMCs. The source of these receptors is a man aged 40-49 years in good health and CMV-seropositive.

The chain couples TRBV4-2 to TRBJ2-3; the D gene is possibly TRBD2 (5 bases). Germline CDR1 is LGHNA and CDR2 is YNFKEQ. Trimming pared 0 bases from V and 0 bases from J, leaving 16 bases between. CDR3 size: 18 residues. The CDR3 here is CASSQEWALGSSTDTQYF. The CDR3 nucleotides are TGTGCCAGCAGCCAAGAATGGGCCCTAGGGAGTAGCACAGATACGCAGTATTTT.

The chain couples TRBV5-4 to TRBJ2-5, with D maybe TRBD1 (5 bases). Per the germline V gene, CDR1 is SGHNT and CDR2 is YYREEE (reference sequence). The CDR3 is 13 residues long. Trimming shortened V by 4 bases and J by 2 bases, and 9 bases separated the two germline ends. CDR3 coding DNA: TGTGCCAGCAGCCCTCAGGGTCAAGAGACCCAGTACTTC. Amino acids: CASSPQGQETQYF.

This clone has just a few counts. The sample holds other DNA sequences that translate to the same CDR3. The chain is built from TRBV7-3 and TRBJ1-1; 7 bases are shared with TRBD1. The CDR3 is 13 residues long. The trim removed 4 bases at V and 8 bases at J, leaving 7 bases unmatched. From germline, CDR1 is SGHTA and CDR2 FQGTGA. The CDR3 loop reads CASSSQGGTEAFF. CDR3 nucleotides: TGTGCCAGCAGCTCGCAGGGGGGTACCGAAGCTTTCTTT. The full variable domain, completed using reference TRBV7-3 and TRBJ1-1, is GAGVSQTPSNKVTEKGKYVELRCDPISGHTALYWYRQSLGQGPEFLIYFQGTGAADDSGLPNDRFFAVRPEGSVSTLKIQRTERGDSAVYLCASSSQGGTEAFFGQGTRLTVV.

The rearrangement joins TRBV25-1 to TRBJ1-1, with D possibly matching TRBD1 (5 bases). Germline V gene data show CDR1 as MGHDK and CDR2 as SYGVNS. The CDR3 contains 15 residues. V lost 1 base and J 0 bases, leaving 9 bases between the germline ends. The CDR3 reads CASSELGGMNTEAFF. The CDR3 bases are TGTGCCAGCAGTGAATTGGGGGGGATGAACACTGAAGCTTTCTTT.

This rearrangement joins TRBV6-5 to TRBJ2-7, with 8 bases fitting TRBD1. The CDR3 extends over 13 amino acids. Germline CDR1 and CDR2: MNHEY and SVGAGI. V lost 10 bases and J lost 1; bases outside the gene matches: 6. CDR3 nucleotide sequence: TGTGCCACCAAGACAGGGGATTCCTACGAGCAGTACTTC. Protein sequence: CATKTGDSYEQYF.

The chain is built from TRBV5-6 and TRBJ1-4, with D possibly TRBD1 on 6 matching bases. V was pared by 0 bases and J by 2 bases, with 14 bases between. The CDR3 is made up of 17 amino acids. Germline V gene lookup returns CDR1 SGHDT and CDR2 YYEEEE. CDR3 nucleotide sequence: TGTGCCAGCAGCTTGGGGCAGGGGCTTGCCACTAATGAAAAACTGTTTTTT. This gives the protein CASSLGQGLATNEKLFF.

J is TRBJ2-5 and V is TRBV4-3; 12 positions agree with TRBD2. Germline CDR1 and CDR2: LGHNA and YSLEER. This CDR3 has 16 amino acids. The V segment lost 0 bases and the J segment 2 bases; nucleotides outside the gene matches: 1. The chain's CDR3 is CASSQELAGGQETQYF. As DNA, the CDR3 is TGCGCCAGCAGCCAAGAACTAGCGGGGGGTCAAGAGACCCAGTACTTC.

A remark on this clone: The junction shows a germline mismatch at one end, possibly a read error. This chain uses TRBV27 with TRBJ1-1; a weak D match, TRBD1 (6 bases). CDR3 length: 14 amino acids. Germline CDR1 is MNHEY and CDR2 is SMNVEV (reference sequence). The CDR3 nucleotides are TGTGCCAGCAGTTTACAAGGGGGAAACACTGAAGCTCTCTTT. It is translated as CASSLQGGNTEALF.

The rearrangement joins TRBV6-5 to TRBJ2-1; 7 bases match TRBD2. V lost 7 bases, J lost 7 bases, and 10 bases stayed unmatched. Per the germline V gene, CDR1 is MNHEY and CDR2 is SVGAGI. This CDR3 contains 14 residues. Here the CDR3 reads CASTPPGGTNEQFF. The CDR3 bases are TGTGCCAGCACCCCCCCGGGAGGTACGAATGAGCAGTTCTTC.

The table lists this clone with a count of one. This rearrangement joins TRBV7-9 to TRBJ2-3; D not resolved. The CDR3 extends over 15 amino acids. V was clipped by 5 bases and J by 1 base, with 13 bases between them. Germline CDR1 reads SEHNR; CDR2 reads FQNEAQ (reference sequence). CDR3 residues: CASSELPVGTDTQYF. CDR3 nucleotide sequence: TGTGCCAGCAGCGAATTACCAGTCGGCACAGATACGCAGTATTTT.

The V gene is TRBV4-2, the J gene TRBJ2-5; 7 nucleotides line up with TRBD2. With the DNA end fitting TRBJ2-7 better, the J assignment may be wrong. This CDR3 has 14 amino acids. Per germline, CDR1 LGHNA and CDR2 YNFKEQ. CDR3: CASSQGTGGGEQYF. CDR3 nucleotides: TGTGCCAGCAGCCAAGGGACGGGAGGAGGCGAGCAGTACTTC.

The gene calls are TRBV6-5 and TRBJ1-2; tentatively, D is TRBD1 (6 bases). The CDR3 runs 13 residues. V was shortened by 10 bases and J by 2 bases, with 14 bases between the two germline ends. Germline V gene lookup returns CDR1 MNHEY and CDR2 SVGAGI. CDR3 protein: CATSDSLNYGYTF. The CDR3 coding sequence is TGTGCCACCTCGGACAGTCTCAACTATGGCTACACCTTC.

This chain joins TRBV9 and TRBJ1-3; possibly TRBD1 for D (5 bases). In germline, CDR1 is SGDLS, CDR2 YYNGEE. The length of the CDR3 is 14 residues. Between the trimmed V and J ends, which lost 3 bases and 8 bases, there was a span of 15 bases. The CDR3 spells CASSERGEEDTIYF. DNA of the CDR3: TGTGCCAGCAGCGAGCGGGGCGAAGAGGACACCATATATTTT.

This sequence joins TRBV7-6 and TRBJ1-1; 11 bases are a match to TRBD1. Trimming cost V 2 bases and J 3 bases; bases outside gene matches: 8. The CDR3 consists of 17 residues. Germline lookup yields CDR1 SGHVS and CDR2 FNYEAQ. CDR3 in amino acids: CASSLLAGTGGYTEAFF. The CDR3 nucleotides read TGTGCCAGCAGCTTACTAGCCGGGACAGGGGGATACACTGAAGCTTTCTTT.

The chain links TRBV5-5 to TRBJ1-1, with 8 nucleotides matching TRBD1. This CDR3 is 15 amino acids long. Germline loops: CDR1 SGHKS, CDR2 YYEKEE (reference sequence). With V trimmed by 1 base and J by 5 bases, 7 bases remained unmatched. The CDR3 loop is CASSLIGNRGTEAFF. As DNA, the CDR3 is TGTGCCAGCAGCTTGATCGGTAACAGGGGGACTGAAGCTTTCTTT.

This clone showed up just once. V gene TRBV6-1 combines with J gene TRBJ1-1; D is ambiguous. From germline, CDR1 is MNHNS and CDR2 SASEGT. CDR3 length: 13 amino acids. V was trimmed by 5 bases and J by 1 base, leaving 8 bases between them. The DNA of the CDR3 is TGTGCCAGCAGTACACACCAGAACACTGAAGCTTTCTTT. Translation gives CASSTHQNTEAFF.

A single count supports this clone. This chain uses TRBV7-2 with TRBJ1-1, with TRBD1 identical over 9 bases. V lost 4 bases, J lost 4 bases, and 7 bases stayed unmatched. Germline V CDR1 and CDR2: SGHTA, FQGNSA. The CDR3 extends over 15 amino acids. In nucleotides, the CDR3 is TGTGCCAGCAGCTCACAGGGGGCGCGGGGCACTGAAGCTTTCTTT. It codes for CASSSQGARGTEAFF.

V usage is TRBV5-1 and J usage is TRBJ2-3; D not resolved. Germline assignment: CDR1 SGHRS and CDR2 YFSETQ. CDR3 length: 15 residues. V was shortened by 4 bases and J by 7 bases, with 19 bases between the two germline ends. The CDR3 loop is CASSTPGSIAYTQYF. In DNA, the CDR3 is TGCGCCAGCAGCACCCCGGGTTCCATCGCCTATACGCAGTATTTT. Full variable domain (remainder filled in from reference TRBV5-1 and TRBJ2-3): KAGVTQTPRYLIKTRGQQVTLSCSPISGHRSVSWYQQTPGQGLQFLFEYFSETQRNKGNFPGRFSGRQFSNSRSEMNVSTLELGDSALYLCASSTPGSIAYTQYFGPGTRLTVL.

The chain uses TRBV2 and TRBJ1-2; D possibly corresponds to TRBD1 (5 bases). The V gene's germline CDR1 is SNHLY and CDR2 FYNNEI. The length of the CDR3 is 15 residues. The germline V and J ends were trimmed by 2 bases and 0 bases, with 10 bases remaining between them. CDR3 nucleotides: TGTGCCAGCAGTGAACTCGGGGGAGCTAACTATGGCTACACCTTC. Its translation: CASSELGGANYGYTF.

The chain uses TRBV29-1 and TRBJ2-5, with a tentative D call TRBD1 (5 bases). V lost 5 bases and J 2 bases, leaving 12 bases between the germline ends. The V gene's germline CDR1 is SQVTM and CDR2 ANQGSEA. The CDR3 totals 13 residues. CDR3 region: CSVKRGEQETQYF. Here the CDR3 DNA reads TGCAGCGTTAAAAGGGGCGAGCAAGAGACCCAGTACTTC.

The chain is built from TRBV2 and TRBJ1-1; a weak D match, TRBD1 (6 bases). V was trimmed by 6 bases and J by 1 base, leaving 15 bases between them. This CDR3 is built from 15 residues. Germline CDR1 is SNHLY and CDR2 is FYNNEI. CDR3 bases: TGTGCCAGCAGGGCAGGGGCACTTCAGAACACTGAAGCTTTCTTT. It encodes CASRAGALQNTEAFF.

This clone came up a few times. The rearrangement links TRBV6-1 to TRBJ1-2; TRBD1 matches 7 bases. V lost 8 bases to trimming and J lost 8 bases; unmatched junction nucleotides: 14. The germline CDR1 and CDR2 sequences are MNHNS and SASEGT. The CDR3 consists of 14 residues. The CDR3: CASLLTGARGGYTF. As DNA, the CDR3 is TGTGCCAGCCTCCTAACAGGGGCAAGGGGAGGCTACACCTTC.

The genes are TRBV6-5 and TRBJ2-3; 8 bases fit TRBD1. The V and J ends lost 5 bases and 3 bases, in that order; junction bases with no gene match: 4. Germline lookup yields CDR1 MNHEY and CDR2 SVGAGI. The CDR3 sequence is 14 residues long. The CDR3 spells CASSTGQGTDTQYF. The CDR3 coding sequence is TGTGCCAGCAGTACCGGACAGGGAACAGATACGCAGTATTTT.

The gene calls are TRBV5-6 and TRBJ1-3, with a possible D match to TRBD1 (5 bases). The CDR3 length is 16 residues. Trimming took 0 bases from V and 0 from J, leaving 10 bases between them. Germline V gene lookup returns CDR1 SGHDT and CDR2 YYEEEE. The CDR3 here is CASSLGQLSSGNTIYF. The DNA for the CDR3 is TGTGCCAGCAGCTTGGGACAGCTCAGCTCTGGAAACACCATATATTTT. The whole variable domain, filled in from reference TRBV5-6 and TRBJ1-3, reads DAGVTQSPTHLIKTRGQQVTLRCSPKSGHDTVSWYQQALGQGPQFIFQYYEEEERQRGNFPDRFSGHQFPNYSSELNVNALLLGDSALYLCASSLGQLSSGNTIYFGEGSWLTVV.

This clone has only one observation. The chain carries TRBV6-5 and TRBJ1-5; D unresolved. Trimming stripped 0 bases from V and 2 bases from J, with 11 bases between. Looked up from germline, CDR1 is MNHEY and CDR2 is SVGAGI. The CDR3 is 16 residues long. The CDR3 region has the DNA TGTGCCAGCAGTTACTCGTACCCCGGGGGCAATCAGCCCCAGCATTTT. Its protein product is CASSYSYPGGNQPQHF.